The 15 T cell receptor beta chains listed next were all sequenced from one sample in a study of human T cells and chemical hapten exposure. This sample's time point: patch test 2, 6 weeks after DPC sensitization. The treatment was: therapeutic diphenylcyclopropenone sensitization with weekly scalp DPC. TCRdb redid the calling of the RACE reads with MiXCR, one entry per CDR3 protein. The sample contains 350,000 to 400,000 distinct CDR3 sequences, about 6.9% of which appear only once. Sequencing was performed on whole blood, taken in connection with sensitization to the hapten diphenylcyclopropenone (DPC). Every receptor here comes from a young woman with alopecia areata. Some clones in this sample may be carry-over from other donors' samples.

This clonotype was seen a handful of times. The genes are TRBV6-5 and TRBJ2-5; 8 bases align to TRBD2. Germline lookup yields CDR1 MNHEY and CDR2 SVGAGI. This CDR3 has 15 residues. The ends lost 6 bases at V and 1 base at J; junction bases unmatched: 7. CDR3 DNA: TGTGCCAGCAGATACGCAGCGGGGGCCCAAGAGACCCAGTACTTC. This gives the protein CASRYAAGAQETQYF.

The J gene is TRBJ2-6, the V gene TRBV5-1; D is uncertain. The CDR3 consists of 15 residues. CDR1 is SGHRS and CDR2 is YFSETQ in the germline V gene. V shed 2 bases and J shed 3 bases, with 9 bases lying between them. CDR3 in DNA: TGCGCCAGCAGCTTTCTGTCGATTGGGGCCAACGTCCTGACTTTC. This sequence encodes CASSFLSIGANVLTF.

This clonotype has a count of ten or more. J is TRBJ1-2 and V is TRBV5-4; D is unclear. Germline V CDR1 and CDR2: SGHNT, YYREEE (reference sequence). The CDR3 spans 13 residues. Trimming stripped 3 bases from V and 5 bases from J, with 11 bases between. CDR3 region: CASSSEGRYGYTF. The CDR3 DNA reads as TGTGCCAGCAGCTCGGAAGGTCGGTATGGCTACACCTTC.

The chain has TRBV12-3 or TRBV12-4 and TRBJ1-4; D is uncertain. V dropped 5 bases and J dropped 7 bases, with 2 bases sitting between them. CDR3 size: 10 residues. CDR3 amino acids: CASSVEKLFF. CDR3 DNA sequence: TGTGCCAGCAGTGTTGAAAAACTGTTTTTT.

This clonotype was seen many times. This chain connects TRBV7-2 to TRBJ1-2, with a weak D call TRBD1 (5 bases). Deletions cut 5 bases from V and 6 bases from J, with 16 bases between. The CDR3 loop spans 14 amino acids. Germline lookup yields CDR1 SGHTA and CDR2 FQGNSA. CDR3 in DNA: TGTGCCAGCAGCCGAGAGGGGATAGTGCATGGCTACACCTTC. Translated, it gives CASSREGIVHGYTF.

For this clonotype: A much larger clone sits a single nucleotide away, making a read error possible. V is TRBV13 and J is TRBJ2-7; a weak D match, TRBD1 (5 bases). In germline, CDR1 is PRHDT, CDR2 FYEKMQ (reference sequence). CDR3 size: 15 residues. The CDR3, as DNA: TGTGCCATCAGCTTAGGCGCAGGGAATTCCTACGAGCAGTACTTC. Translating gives CAISLGAGNSYEQYF.

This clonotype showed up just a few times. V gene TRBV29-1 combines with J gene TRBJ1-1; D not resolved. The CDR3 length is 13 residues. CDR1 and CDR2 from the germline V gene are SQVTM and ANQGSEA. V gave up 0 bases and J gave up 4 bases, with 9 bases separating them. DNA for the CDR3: TGCAGCGTTGAAGAGCCGGCGGGCACTGAAGCTTTCTTT. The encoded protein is CSVEEPAGTEAFF.

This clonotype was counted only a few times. The CDR3 reads CASSPLAGGAHEQFF. The DNA of the CDR3 is TGTGCCAGCAGCCCCCTAGCTGGGGGGGCGCATGAGCAGTTCTTC. The gene calls are TRBV4-2 and TRBJ2-1; D might be TRBD2 (7 bases). Trimming stripped 4 bases from V and 8 bases from J, with 18 bases between. The germline V gene encodes CDR1 LGHNA and CDR2 YNFKEQ. The CDR3 has 15 amino acids.

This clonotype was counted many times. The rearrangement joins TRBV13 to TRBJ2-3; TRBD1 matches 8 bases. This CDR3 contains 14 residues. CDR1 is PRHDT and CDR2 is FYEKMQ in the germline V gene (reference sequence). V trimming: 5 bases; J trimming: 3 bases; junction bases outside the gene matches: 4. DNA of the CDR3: TGTGCCAGCAGCACCCGACAGGGGACAGATACGCAGTATTTT. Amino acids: CASSTRQGTDTQYF. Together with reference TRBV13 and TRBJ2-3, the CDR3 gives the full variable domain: AAGVIQSPRHLIKEKRETATLKCYPIPRHDTVYWYQQGPGQDPQFLISFYEKMQSDKGSIPDRFSAQQFSDYHSELNMSSLELGDSALYFCASSTRQGTDTQYFGPGTRLTVL.

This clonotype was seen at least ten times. The CDR3, as DNA: TGTGCCAGCAGCCAAGGACTAGCTTACTACGAGCAGTACTTC. Protein sequence: CASSQGLAYYEQYF. The chain is built from TRBV4-2 and TRBJ2-7, with 7 positions matching TRBD2. The CDR3 is 14 amino acids. The ends lost 1 base at V and 3 bases at J; junction bases unmatched: 3. CDR1 LGHNA and CDR2 YNFKEQ come from the germline V gene.

The CDR3 loop is CASSRRDGTGELFF. The CDR3 region has the DNA TGTGCCAGCAGCCGCCGGGACGGCACCGGGGAGCTGTTTTTT. The gene calls are TRBV7-9 and TRBJ2-2; tentatively, D is TRBD1 or TRBD2 (5 bases each). The ends were cut back, 5 bases at V and 4 bases at J, with 11 bases in the middle. CDR3 length: 14 amino acids. The germline V gene has CDR1 SEHNR and CDR2 FQNEAQ (reference sequence).

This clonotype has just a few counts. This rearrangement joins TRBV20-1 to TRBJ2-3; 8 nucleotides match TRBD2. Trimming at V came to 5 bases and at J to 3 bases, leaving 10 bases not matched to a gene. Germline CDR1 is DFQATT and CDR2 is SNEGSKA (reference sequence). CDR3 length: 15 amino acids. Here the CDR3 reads CSAEAGTSGTDTQYF. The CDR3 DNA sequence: TGCAGTGCTGAAGCCGGGACTAGTGGAACAGATACGCAGTATTTT.

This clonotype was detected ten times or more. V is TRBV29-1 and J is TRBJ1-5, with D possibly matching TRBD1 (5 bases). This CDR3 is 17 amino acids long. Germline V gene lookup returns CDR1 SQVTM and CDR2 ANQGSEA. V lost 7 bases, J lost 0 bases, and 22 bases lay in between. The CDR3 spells CSGKWDRRGDSNQPQHF. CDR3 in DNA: TGCAGCGGTAAATGGGACCGCCGAGGGGATAGCAATCAGCCCCAGCATTTT.

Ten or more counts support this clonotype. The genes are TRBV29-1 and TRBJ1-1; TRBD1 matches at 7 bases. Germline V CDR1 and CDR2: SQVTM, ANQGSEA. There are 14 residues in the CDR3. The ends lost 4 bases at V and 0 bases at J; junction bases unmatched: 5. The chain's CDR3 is CSVGRQGMNTEAFF. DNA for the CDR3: TGCAGCGTTGGGAGACAGGGCATGAACACTGAAGCTTTCTTT.

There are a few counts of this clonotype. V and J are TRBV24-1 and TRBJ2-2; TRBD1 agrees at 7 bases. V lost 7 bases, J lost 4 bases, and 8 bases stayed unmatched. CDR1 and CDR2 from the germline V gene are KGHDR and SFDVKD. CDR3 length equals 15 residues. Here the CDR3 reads CATSHKTGSTGELFF. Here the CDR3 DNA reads TGTGCCACCAGCCACAAGACAGGGAGCACCGGGGAGCTGTTTTTT.